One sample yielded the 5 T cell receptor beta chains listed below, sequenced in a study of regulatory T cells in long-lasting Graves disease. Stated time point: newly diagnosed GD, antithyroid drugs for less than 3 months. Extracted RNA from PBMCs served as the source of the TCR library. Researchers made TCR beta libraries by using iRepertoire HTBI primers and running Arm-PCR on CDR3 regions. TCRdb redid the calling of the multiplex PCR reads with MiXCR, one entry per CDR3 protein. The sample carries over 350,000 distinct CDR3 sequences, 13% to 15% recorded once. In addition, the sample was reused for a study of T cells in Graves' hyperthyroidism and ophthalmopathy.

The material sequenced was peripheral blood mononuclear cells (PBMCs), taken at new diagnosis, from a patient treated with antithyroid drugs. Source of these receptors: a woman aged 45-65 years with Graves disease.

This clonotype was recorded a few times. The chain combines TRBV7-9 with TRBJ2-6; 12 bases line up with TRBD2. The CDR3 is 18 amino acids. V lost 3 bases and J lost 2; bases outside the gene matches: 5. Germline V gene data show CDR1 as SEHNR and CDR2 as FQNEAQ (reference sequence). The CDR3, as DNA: TGTGCCAGCAGCTTCCCCGGACTAGCGGGACCTGGGGCCAACGTCCTGACTTTC. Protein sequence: CASSFPGLAGPGANVLTF.

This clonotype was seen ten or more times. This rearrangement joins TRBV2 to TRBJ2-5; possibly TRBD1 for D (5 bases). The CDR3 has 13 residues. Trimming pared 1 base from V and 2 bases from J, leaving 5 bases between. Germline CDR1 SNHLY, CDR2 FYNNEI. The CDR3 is CASSEGQQETQYF. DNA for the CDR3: TGTGCCAGCAGTGAAGGACAGCAAGAGACCCAGTACTTC.

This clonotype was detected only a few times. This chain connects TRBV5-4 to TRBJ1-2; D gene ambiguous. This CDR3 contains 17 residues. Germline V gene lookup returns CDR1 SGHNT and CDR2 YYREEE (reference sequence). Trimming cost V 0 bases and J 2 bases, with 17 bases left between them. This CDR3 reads CASSLGPPGRTNYGYTF. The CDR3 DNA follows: TGTGCCAGCAGCTTGGGCCCGCCCGGGCGGACCAACTATGGCTACACCTTC.

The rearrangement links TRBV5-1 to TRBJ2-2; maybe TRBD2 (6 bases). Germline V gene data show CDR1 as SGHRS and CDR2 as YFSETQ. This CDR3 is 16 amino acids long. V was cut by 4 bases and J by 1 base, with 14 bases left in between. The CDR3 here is CASSQRLVWNTGELFF. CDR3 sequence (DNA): TGCGCCAGCAGCCAGCGACTAGTTTGGAACACCGGGGAGCTGTTTTTT. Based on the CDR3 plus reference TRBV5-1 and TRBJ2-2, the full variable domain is KAGVTQTPRYLIKTRGQQVTLSCSPISGHRSVSWYQQTPGQGLQFLFEYFSETQRNKGNFPGRFSGRQFSNSRSEMNVSTLELGDSALYLCASSQRLVWNTGELFFGEGSRLTVL.

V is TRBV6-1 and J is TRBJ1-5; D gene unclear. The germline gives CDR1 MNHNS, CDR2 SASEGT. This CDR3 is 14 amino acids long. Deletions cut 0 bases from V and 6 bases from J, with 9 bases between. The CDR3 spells CASSEAAGSQPQHF. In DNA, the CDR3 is TGTGCCAGCAGTGAAGCGGCAGGTTCTCAGCCCCAGCATTTT.